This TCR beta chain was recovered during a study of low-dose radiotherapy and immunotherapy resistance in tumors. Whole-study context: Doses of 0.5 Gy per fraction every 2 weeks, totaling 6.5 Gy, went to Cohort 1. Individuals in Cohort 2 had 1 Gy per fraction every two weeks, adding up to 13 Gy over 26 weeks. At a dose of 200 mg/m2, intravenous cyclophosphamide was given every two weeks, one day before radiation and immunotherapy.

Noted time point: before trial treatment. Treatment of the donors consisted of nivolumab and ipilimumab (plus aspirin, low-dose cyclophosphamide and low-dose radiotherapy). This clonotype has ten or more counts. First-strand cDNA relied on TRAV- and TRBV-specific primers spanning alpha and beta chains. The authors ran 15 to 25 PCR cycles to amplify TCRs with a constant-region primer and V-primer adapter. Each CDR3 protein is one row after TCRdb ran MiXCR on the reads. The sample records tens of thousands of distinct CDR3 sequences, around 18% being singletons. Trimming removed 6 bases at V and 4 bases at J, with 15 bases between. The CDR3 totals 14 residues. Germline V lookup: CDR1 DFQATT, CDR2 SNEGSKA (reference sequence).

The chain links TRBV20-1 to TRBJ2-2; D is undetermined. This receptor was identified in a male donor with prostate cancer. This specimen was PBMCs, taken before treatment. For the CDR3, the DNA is TGCAGTGCCTTGGGTCTTCTCGCCACCGGGGAGCTGTTTTTT. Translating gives CSALGLLATGELFF.